This TCR beta chain originates from a study of cytomegalovirus exposure and HLA in healthy donors. Regarding the study as a whole: Productive status was seen about 90% or about 30% of the time for most TCR beta V segments in an earlier analysis. Prediction of most subjects' HLA-A and HLA-B alleles by TCR beta sequences was reportedly accurate. Association of a missense DCLRE1C variant with TCR beta V- and J-gene trimming was reported in a later analysis.

Worth noting for this clone: Antigen unknown.

This CDR3 comprises 15 residues. Germline CDR1 reads SGHDT; CDR2 reads YYEEEE. Primers included in the PCR were 60 Vbeta and 13 Jbeta primers. Using immunoSEQ multiplex PCR, the repertoire was profiled, and TCRdb retains in-frame clones only, with some absent. The sample records 150,000 to 200,000 clones, 78% being singletons. Sequenced material: PBMCs. The chain employs TRBV5-6 and TRBJ2-5, with D possibly being TRBD1 (5 bases). Matching the DNA end better, TRBJ2-7 makes the J call doubtful. This sequence originates from a woman aged 25 to 39 in good health and CMV-seropositive. CDR3 sequence reads: CASSWHIDSRYEQYF. The CDR3 DNA is TGTGCCAGCAGCTGGCATATAGACAGCCGCTACGAGCAGTACTTC.